Below, one T cell receptor beta chain is given with its context. Its specificity is unknown. Germline V lookup: CDR1 MDHEN, CDR2 SYDVKM. This CDR3 is built from 13 residues. V gave up 3 bases and J gave up 6 bases, with 8 bases separating them. PCR amplification relied on 60 Vbeta primers (plus 13 Jbeta primers). Assay: immunoSEQ multiplex PCR; the TCRdb copy retains only in-frame clones and omits some. This sample has approximately 110,000 clones, with under 85% found just once. This sample was taken from a study of cytomegalovirus exposure and HLA in healthy donors. Study-wide results and limits: At a 0.05 false discovery rate, a later analysis found roughly 17,000 TCR beta sequences to be associated with HLA alleles.

The chain combines TRBV28 with TRBJ1-4; D ambiguous. This receptor was obtained from a young man in good health and CMV-seropositive. Sequencing input: PBMCs. CDR3 sequence (DNA): TGTGCCAGCAGTTTGGCGGGGTATGAAAAACTGTTTTTT. Translation: CASSLAGYEKLFF.